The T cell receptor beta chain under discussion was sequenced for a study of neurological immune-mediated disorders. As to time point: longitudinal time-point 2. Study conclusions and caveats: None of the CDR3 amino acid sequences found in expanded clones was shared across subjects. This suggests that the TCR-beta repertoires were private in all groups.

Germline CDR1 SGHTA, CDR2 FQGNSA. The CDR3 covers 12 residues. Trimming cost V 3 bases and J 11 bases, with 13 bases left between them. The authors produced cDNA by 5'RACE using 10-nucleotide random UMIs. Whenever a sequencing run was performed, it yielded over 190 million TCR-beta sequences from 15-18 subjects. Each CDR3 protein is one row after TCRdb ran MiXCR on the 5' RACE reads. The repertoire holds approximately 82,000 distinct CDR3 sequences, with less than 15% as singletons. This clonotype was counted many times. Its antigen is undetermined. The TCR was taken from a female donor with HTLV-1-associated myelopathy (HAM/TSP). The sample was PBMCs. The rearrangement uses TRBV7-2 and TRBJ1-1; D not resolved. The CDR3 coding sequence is TGTGCCAGCAGCTTCGGGTATTCAACTGCTTTCTTT. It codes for CASSFGYSTAFF.